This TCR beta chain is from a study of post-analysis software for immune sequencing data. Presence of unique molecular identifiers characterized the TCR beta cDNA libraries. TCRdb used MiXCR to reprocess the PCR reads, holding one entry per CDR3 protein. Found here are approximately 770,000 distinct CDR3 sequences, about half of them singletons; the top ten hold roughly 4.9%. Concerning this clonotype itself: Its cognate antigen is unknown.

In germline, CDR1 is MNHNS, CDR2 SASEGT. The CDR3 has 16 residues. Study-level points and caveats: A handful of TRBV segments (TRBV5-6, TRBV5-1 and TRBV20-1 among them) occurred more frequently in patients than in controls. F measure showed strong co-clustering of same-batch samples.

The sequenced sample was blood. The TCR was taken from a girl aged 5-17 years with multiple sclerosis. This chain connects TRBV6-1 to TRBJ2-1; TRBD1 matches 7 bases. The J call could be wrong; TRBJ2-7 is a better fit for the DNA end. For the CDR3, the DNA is TGTGCCAGCAGTCCGGACAGGCCCTCCCTGCCCTACGAGCAGTACTTC. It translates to CASSPDRPSLPYEQYF.